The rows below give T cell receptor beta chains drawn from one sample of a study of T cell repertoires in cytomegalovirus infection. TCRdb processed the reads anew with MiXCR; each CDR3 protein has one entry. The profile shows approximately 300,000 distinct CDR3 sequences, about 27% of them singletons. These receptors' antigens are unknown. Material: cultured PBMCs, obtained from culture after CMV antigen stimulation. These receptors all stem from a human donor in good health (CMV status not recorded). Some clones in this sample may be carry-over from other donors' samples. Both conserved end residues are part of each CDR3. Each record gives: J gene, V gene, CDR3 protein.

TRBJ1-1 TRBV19 CASSIFREGLNTEAFF
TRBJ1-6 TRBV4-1 CASSPWTGRGSPLHF
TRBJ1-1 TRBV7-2 CASSFSTVNTEAFF
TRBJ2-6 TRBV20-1 CSATMPGGSGANVLTF
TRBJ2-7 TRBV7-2 CASSFSGQGAYEQYF
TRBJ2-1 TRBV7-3 CASSLTLAGGRGEQFF
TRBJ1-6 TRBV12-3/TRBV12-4 CASSYRENNSTLHF
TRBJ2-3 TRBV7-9 CASSSAGDPSFTQYF
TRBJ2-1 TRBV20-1 CSARDPLAGYMYNEQFF
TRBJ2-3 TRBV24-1 CATSRGQSTDTQYF
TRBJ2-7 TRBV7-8 CASNDSGYEQYF
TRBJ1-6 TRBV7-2 CASSRAQTGFRGTPLHF
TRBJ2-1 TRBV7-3 CASRLGLASYNEQFF
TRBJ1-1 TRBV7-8 CASSLGRKGVGVNTEAFF
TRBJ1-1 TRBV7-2 CASSNRGRNTEAFF
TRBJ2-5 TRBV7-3 CASSPQGVGVAETQYF
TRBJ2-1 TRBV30 CAWSVRGLADYNEQFF
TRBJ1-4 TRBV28 CASSSDRVLFF
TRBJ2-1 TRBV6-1 CASSAGGLLYNEQFF
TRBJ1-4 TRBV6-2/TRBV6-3 CASSLLTGLNEKLFF
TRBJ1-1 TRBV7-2 CASSFSSGNTEAFF
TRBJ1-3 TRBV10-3 CAIWKGEGNTIYF
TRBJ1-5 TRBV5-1 CASSLAGDGGQPQHF
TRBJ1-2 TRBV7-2 CASSFLTQGGGYTF
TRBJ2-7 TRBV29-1 CSVDGTGYEQYF
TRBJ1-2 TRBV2 CASSDGGKAYGYTF
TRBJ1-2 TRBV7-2 CASGNLRGLTLYGYTF
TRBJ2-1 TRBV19 CASSPESGLPAQRVF
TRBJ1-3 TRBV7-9 CASGLRSGNTIYF
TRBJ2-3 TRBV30 CAWSFAGGADTQYF
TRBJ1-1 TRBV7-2 CASSSTGVQNTEAFF
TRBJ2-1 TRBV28 CASSSLGVLIYNEQFF
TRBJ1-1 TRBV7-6 CASSLGEIGNTEAFF
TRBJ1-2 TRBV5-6 CASSRPGQGAGGYTF
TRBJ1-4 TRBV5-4 CASSLRRGLNEKLFF
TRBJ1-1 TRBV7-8 CASSLAFPSRSGVARGGAFF
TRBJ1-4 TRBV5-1 CASRVKGSYNEKLFF
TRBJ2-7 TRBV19 CASSLKDRAYEQYF
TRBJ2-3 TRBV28 CASILSGSGTDTQYF
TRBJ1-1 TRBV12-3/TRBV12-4 CASSLGPGGAFF
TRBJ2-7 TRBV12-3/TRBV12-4 CASRRDRSRGEQYF
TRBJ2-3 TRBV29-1 CSVEDHVTDTQYF
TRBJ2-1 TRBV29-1 CSPYDSAGGNEQFF
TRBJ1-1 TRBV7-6 CASSGRTGAFF
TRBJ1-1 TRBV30 CAWSGTGPEAFF
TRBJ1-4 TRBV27 CASSPSGWAQLNEKLFF
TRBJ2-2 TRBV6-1 CASRAWGEPNTGELFF
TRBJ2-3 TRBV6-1 CASSFRGTTDTQYF
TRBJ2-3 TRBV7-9 CASSLDLTDTQYF